This T cell receptor beta chain emerged from a study of cytomegalovirus exposure and HLA in healthy donors (dated by TCRdb to about 2017). A note on the overall study: According to a later analysis, the roughly 120 validation repertoires were produced on the same platform as the 666 repertoires of the first cohort. High-throughput TCR immunosequencing, statistical association of individual TCRs with disease status, and machine learning were combined to predict cytomegalovirus infection status. A separate validation cohort of 90 to 150 different subjects was used in addition to the 666-subject first cohort. The aim of the study was to test whether cataloging public T cell receptors could identify signatures of past pathogen exposure. What the study reported, not specific to this receptor: In vitro tests confirmed that three of the cytomegalovirus-associated TCR beta chains recognize cytomegalovirus antigens. The authors suggested that the approach could potentially be generalized to other disease states and immunological phenotypes. Most TCR sequences were observed very rarely across donors, whereas some public TCRs were present in many individuals. A later analysis lacked HLA typing for the validation cohort, so it scored co-occurrence in that cohort across all 130 or so repertoires. The classifier was reported to diagnose cytomegalovirus status with high specificity and sensitivity in both the original and validation cohorts. In the study, around 160 TCR beta chains were listed as associated with cytomegalovirus. A later analysis found that TCRs clustered in the first cohort also tended to co-occur in the approximately 120 validation repertoires, with about 94% of cluster scores above 0.

The donors belonged to the validation cohort of about 110 subjects, which was separate from the approximately 700-subject first cohort. Comment on this clone: Its binding antigen is unknown. No clone much larger than this one lies a single base away; base qualities are absent.

The library came from the immunoSEQ multiplex PCR assay. The authors' pipeline ran thus. To diagnose cytomegalovirus status from the catalog of TCR beta chain sequences, a statistical classification framework was built. TCRdb holds this immuneACCESS table with in-frame rearrangements only. Some clones are missing; in checked studies, unresolved V genes explain under half, and the rest has no known cause. V and J calls and clone size are as listed in that table; D and trimming were resolved from the DNA. Recorded for this sample are about 120,000 clones; approximately 91% of them occurred a single time. About 4.1% of the sample is held by the ten biggest clonotypes. The specimen was PBMCs. This TCR derives from a man younger than 30 in good health and CMV-seropositive.

Here is the DNA: TGTGCCATCAGGCCCTTGGGGACGGGGACTGGAGGCTACACCTTC. This is translated as CAIRPLGTGTGGYTF. The chain was built from TRBV10-3 and TRBJ1-2; a tentative D call is TRBD1 (5 bases match). From the cysteine through the phenylalanine, the CDR3 covers 15 amino acids. The sequence is cut down to CDR3 DNA, 45 bases in frame from base 1. V is cut by 6 bases and J by 8 bases, and the space between the germline ends is 22 bases. Via the germline V gene, CDR1 is ENHRY and CDR2 SYGVKD.